The rows below give T cell receptor beta chains drawn from one sample of a study of post-analysis software for immune sequencing data. Each CDR3 protein is one row after TCRdb ran MiXCR on the PCR reads. The sample has hundreds of thousands of distinct CDR3 sequences, 35% to 40% seen once. Sequencing used blood. These receptors were obtained from a girl between 10 and 17 years old with multiple sclerosis. Both conserved end residues are part of each CDR3. A D gene is named only where the DNA matches it firmly. Where a row states a size, it is once, few, many or the class of an expanded clone; other rows omit it.

TRBJ2-1 | TRBV24-1 | TRBD2 | . | TGTGCCACCAGTGATTCCGGGACTAGCGGGAGAGGATCCAATGAGCAGTTCTTC | CATSDSGTSGRGSNEQFF
TRBJ2-3 | TRBV3-1 | . | many | TGTGCCAGCAGCCAAGGGGACCAACGTGATACGCAGTATTTT | CASSQGDQRDTQYF
TRBJ2-1 | TRBV2 | TRBD1 | . | TGTGCCAGCGGGGAGAACCCGGCAGGGGGAAATGAGCAGTTCTTC | CASGENPAGGNEQFF
TRBJ2-1 | TRBV7-9 | . | many | TGTGCCAGCAGCCCTCCTTCGGCGGCATACAATGAGCAGTTCTTC | CASSPPSAAYNEQFF
TRBJ2-1 | TRBV4-2 | TRBD2 | many | TGTGCCAGCAGCCAAGATCCCTGGGCTAGCGGGACCAACAATGAGCAGTTCTTC | CASSQDPWASGTNNEQFF
TRBJ1-3 | TRBV15 | . | few | TGTGCCACCAGCAGAGATCCGGGGTACGGAAACACCATATATTTT | CATSRDPGYGNTIYF
TRBJ2-7 | TRBV28 | . | . | TGTGCCAGCGCCGCGGGTCCTAGGGGAACCTACGAGCAGTACTTC | CASAAGPRGTYEQYF
TRBJ2-2 | TRBV7-8 | . | . | TGTGCCAGCAGCTTATTTTCGGGGAGAGCGAACACCGGGGAGCTGGTTTTT | CASSLFSGRANTGELVF
TRBJ2-7 | TRBV21-1 | . | . | TGTGCCAGCAGCCAATCGAGACTACCATACGAGCAGTACTTC | CASSQSRLPYEQYF
TRBJ2-5 | TRBV5-1 | . | . | TGCGCCAGCAGAACCCAGGAGCAAGAGACCCAGTACTTC | CASRTQEQETQYF
TRBJ1-5 | TRBV30 | . | few | TGTGCCTGGAGTCGAATAGGGCACAATCAGCCCCAGCATTTT | CAWSRIGHNQPQHF
TRBJ2-5 | TRBV12-3/TRBV12-4 | . | . | TGTGCCAGCAGGTCGGTCGTTAACCAAGAGACCCAGTACTTC | CASRSVVNQETQYF
TRBJ2-2 | TRBV6-1 | . | . | TGTGCCAGCAGTGAGTGGCAGGGTTCCACCGGGGAGCTGTTTTTT | CASSEWQGSTGELFF
TRBJ1-2 | TRBV6-1 | . | . | TGTGCCAGCAGTGAGTACCAGGCCCGAGCTAACTATGGCTACACCTTC | CASSEYQARANYGYTF
TRBJ2-1 | TRBV3-1 | . | many | TGTGCCAGCAGCCCGCGTATGCTAGCGCCGAGCTCCTACAATGAGCAGTTCTTC | CASSPRMLAPSSYNEQFF
TRBJ2-4 | TRBV20-1 | . | . | TGCAGTGCTACGGACACCATAGCCAAAAACATTCAGTACTTC | CSATDTIAKNIQYF
TRBJ2-5 | TRBV6-6 | . | many | TGTGCCAGCAGATCACTAGCCTTAGCGCCCGAGACCCAGTACTTC | CASRSLALAPETQYF
TRBJ1-6 | TRBV6-5 | TRBD1 | many | TGTGCCAGCAGTCCTAGGGAGGGACAGGCCGATTCACCCCTCCACTTT | CASSPREGQADSPLHF
TRBJ1-2 | TRBV12-3/TRBV12-4 | TRBD1 | . | TGTGCCAGCAGCCTTCAGGGGGCTAGAAGCTATGGCTACACCTTC | CASSLQGARSYGYTF
TRBJ2-5 | TRBV2 | TRBD2 | . | TGTGCCAGCAGTGAAGTCCCGGGGGGTCGGGAGACCCAGTACTTC | CASSEVPGGRETQYF
TRBJ1-5 | TRBV6-2/TRBV6-3 | . | . | TGTGCCAGCAGTTACAACAGCCCAGGGCCCCAGCATTTT | CASSYNSPGPQHF
TRBJ2-3 | TRBV7-9 | . | many | TGTGCCAGCAGCTATCAGATCTCCACAGATACGCAGTATTTT | CASSYQISTDTQYF
TRBJ1-1 | TRBV7-2 | . | many | TGTGCCAGCAGCTCCCTAACGATGGACACTGAAGCTTTCTTT | CASSSLTMDTEAFF
TRBJ2-3 | TRBV5-1 | TRBD2 | many | TGCGCCAGCAGCCCTCCGGTAGCGGGCGTCGGCACAGATACGCAGTATTTT | CASSPPVAGVGTDTQYF
TRBJ2-1 | TRBV12-3/TRBV12-4 | . | . | TGTGCCAGCAGTTTAGCGATCAAGGGCGGAGGTGAGCAGTTCTTC | CASSLAIKGGGEQFF
TRBJ1-2 | TRBV6-2/TRBV6-3 | . | many | TGTGCCAGCAGTTACTCCCGGGGGATCGAATATGGCTACACCTTC | CASSYSRGIEYGYTF
TRBJ2-5 | TRBV28 | . | . | TGTGCCAGCAGCCCACCTGGGGGTACGAAGACCCAGTACTTC | CASSPPGGTKTQYF
TRBJ2-1 | TRBV7-8 | . | once | TGTGCCAGCAGATACAGGGTCAATGAGCAGTTCTTC | CASRYRVNEQFF
TRBJ2-5 | TRBV4-1 | . | many | TGCGCCAGCAGCCAAGAGGGAGAGACCCAGTACTTC | CASSQEGETQYF
TRBJ2-1 | TRBV30 | . | few | TGTGCCTGGCTAGCGAGAGTGAATGAGCAGTTCTTC | CAWLARVNEQFF
TRBJ2-1 | TRBV7-2 | . | many | TGTGCCAGCAGCTTTTTTGGCGGCTACAATGAGCAGTTCTTC | CASSFFGGYNEQFF
TRBJ2-5 | TRBV18 | . | many | TGTGCCAGCAGCCCCTCAGAGACCCAGTACTTC | CASSPSETQYF
TRBJ1-4 | TRBV6-1 | . | . | TGTGCCAGCAGCGGAGGACAGCTTACTGGTGAAAAACTGTTTTTT | CASSGGQLTGEKLFF
TRBJ1-1 | TRBV15 | . | many | TGTGCCACCAGATCTCCTCCGGGACGGTTGAACACTGAAGCTTTCTTT | CATRSPPGRLNTEAFF
TRBJ1-1 | TRBV7-2 | . | once | TGTGCCAGCAGCCCACGGACAGAATACACTGAAGCTTTCTTT | CASSPRTEYTEAFF
TRBJ1-6 | TRBV5-4 | . | . | TGTGCCACCGCGACGGACTATAATTCACCCCTCCACTTT | CATATDYNSPLHF
TRBJ1-2 | TRBV7-9 | . | many | TGTGCCAGCAGCTTGGAGGGGCGGACTATGGGCTACACCTTC | CASSLEGRTMGYTF
TRBJ1-6 | TRBV28 | TRBD1 | many | TGTGCCAGCAGTTTACCGAACGGACAGGGCGCTGATTCACCCCTCCACTTT | CASSLPNGQGADSPLHF
TRBJ2-6 | TRBV9 | . | many | TGTGCCAGCAGCGTAGCTGGGCAGGGATCAGGGGTCCTGACTTTC | CASSVAGQGSGVLTF
TRBJ1-1 | TRBV2 | TRBD1 | few | TGTGCCAGCACCGAGGTACAGGGGCCGGACACTGAAGCTTTCTTT | CASTEVQGPDTEAFF
TRBJ2-7 | TRBV24-1 | . | . | TGTGCCACCTCAACCGGGGGACGTGAGATCACGTGCGAGCAGTACTTC | CATSTGGREITCEQYF
TRBJ2-7 | TRBV5-6 | . | many | TGTGCCAGCAGCTTGGTTTCTATTCCGGAGCAGTACTTC | CASSLVSIPEQYF
TRBJ1-1 | TRBV5-1 | . | . | TGCGCCAGCAGCGGAATTCAGAGGTCAACTGAAGCTTTCTTT | CASSGIQRSTEAFF
TRBJ1-2 | TRBV3-1 | . | . | TGTGCCAGCAGCCAAGCCGCCAGGGTTGATGGCTACACCTTC | CASSQAARVDGYTF
TRBJ2-1 | TRBV7-3 | TRBD2 | many | TGTGCCAGCAGCCATGGCGCAGCGGGAGGGCCTCAGGATGAGCAGTTCTTC | CASSHGAAGGPQDEQFF
TRBJ2-7 | TRBV6-1 | TRBD1 | many | TGTGCCAGCAGTGAAGAGAGGACAGGGGGCGAGCAGTACTTC | CASSEERTGGEQYF